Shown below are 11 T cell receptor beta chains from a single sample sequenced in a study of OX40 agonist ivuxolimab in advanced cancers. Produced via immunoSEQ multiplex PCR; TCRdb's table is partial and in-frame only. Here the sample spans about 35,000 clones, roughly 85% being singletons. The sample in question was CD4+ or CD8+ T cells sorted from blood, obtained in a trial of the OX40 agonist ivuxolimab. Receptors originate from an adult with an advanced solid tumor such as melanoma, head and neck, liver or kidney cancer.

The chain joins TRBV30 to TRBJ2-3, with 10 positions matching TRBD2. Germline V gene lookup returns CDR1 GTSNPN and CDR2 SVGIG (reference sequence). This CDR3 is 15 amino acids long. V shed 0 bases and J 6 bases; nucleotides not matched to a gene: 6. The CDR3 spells CAWSVRGLAYDTQYF. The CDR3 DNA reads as TGTGCCTGGAGTGTACGGGGACTAGCGTACGATACGCAGTATTTT.

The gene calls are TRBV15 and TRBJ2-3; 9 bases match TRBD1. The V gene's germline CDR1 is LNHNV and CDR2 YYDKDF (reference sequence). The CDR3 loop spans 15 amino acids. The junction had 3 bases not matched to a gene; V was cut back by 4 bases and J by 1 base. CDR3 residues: CATSTRTGGTDTQYF. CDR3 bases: TGTGCCACCAGCACCAGGACAGGGGGCACAGATACGCAGTATTTT.

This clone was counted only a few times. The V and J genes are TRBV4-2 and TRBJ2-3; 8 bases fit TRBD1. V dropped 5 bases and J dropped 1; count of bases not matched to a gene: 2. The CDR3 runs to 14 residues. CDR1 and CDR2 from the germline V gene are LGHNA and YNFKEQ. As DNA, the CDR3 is TGTGCCAGCAGCGAGACAGGGGGCACAGATACGCAGTATTTT. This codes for CASSETGGTDTQYF.

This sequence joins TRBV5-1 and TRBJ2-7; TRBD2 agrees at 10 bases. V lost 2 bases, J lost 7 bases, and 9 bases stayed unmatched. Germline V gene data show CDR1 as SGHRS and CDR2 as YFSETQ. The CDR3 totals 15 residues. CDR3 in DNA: TGCGCCAGCAGCTTAGGGCTAGCGGGAGTGGAAGAGCAGTACTTC. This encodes CASSLGLAGVEEQYF.

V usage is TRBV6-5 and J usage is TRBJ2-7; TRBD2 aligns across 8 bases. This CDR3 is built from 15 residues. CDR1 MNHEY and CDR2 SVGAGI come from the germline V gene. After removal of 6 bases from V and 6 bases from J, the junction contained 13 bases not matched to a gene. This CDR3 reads CASRAGLATRGEQYF. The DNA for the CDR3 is TGTGCCAGCAGGGCCGGACTAGCCACTCGGGGCGAGCAGTACTTC.

CDR3 residues: CASRWTGTAYEQYF. The CDR3 DNA is TGTGCCAGTAGATGGACCGGGACGGCCTACGAGCAGTACTTC. The chain employs TRBV19 and TRBJ2-7; D is perhaps TRBD1 or TRBD2 (5 bases each). The germline V gene has CDR1 LNHDA and CDR2 SQIVND (reference sequence). Trimming stripped 6 bases from V and 2 bases from J, with 14 bases between. The length of the CDR3 is 14 residues.

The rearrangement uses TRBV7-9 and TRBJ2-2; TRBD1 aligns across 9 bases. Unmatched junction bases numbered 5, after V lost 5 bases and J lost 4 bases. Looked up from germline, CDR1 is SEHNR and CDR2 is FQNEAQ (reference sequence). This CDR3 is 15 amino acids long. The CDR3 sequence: CASSTGQGSTGELFF. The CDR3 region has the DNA TGTGCCAGCAGCACGGGACAGGGTAGCACCGGGGAGCTGTTTTTT.

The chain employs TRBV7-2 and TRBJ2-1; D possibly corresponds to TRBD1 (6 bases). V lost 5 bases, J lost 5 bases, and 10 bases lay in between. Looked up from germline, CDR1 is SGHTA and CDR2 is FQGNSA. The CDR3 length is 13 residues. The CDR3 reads CASSPPGDNEQFF. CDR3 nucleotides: TGTGCCAGCAGCCCGCCAGGGGACAATGAGCAGTTCTTC.

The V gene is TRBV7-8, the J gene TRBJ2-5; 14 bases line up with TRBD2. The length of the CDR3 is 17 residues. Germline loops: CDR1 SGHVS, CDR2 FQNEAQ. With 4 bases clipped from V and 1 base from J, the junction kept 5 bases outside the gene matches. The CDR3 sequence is CASSSPTSGGAQETQYF. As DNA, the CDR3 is TGTGCCAGCAGCTCCCCGACTAGCGGGGGGGCCCAAGAGACCCAGTACTTC.

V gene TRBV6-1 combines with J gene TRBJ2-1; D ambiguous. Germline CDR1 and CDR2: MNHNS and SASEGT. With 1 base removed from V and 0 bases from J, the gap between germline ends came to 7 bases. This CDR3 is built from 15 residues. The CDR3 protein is CASSEEESSYNEQFF. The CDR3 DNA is TGTGCCAGCAGTGAAGAGGAGAGCTCCTACAATGAGCAGTTCTTC.

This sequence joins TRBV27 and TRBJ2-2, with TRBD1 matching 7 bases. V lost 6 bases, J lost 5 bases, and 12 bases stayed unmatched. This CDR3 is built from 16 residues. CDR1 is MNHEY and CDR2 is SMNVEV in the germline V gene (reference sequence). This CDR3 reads CASSHIQGPWTGELFF. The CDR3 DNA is TGTGCCAGCAGCCACATACAGGGGCCGTGGACCGGGGAGCTGTTTTTT.